This is a list of T cell receptor beta chains from one sample in a study of T cells after yellow fever vaccination. MiXCR was run by TCRdb on the 5' RACE reads, yielding one entry per CDR3 protein. The sample contains approximately 600,000 distinct CDR3 sequences, 12% of which appear only once. This sample comprised PBMCs, obtained on the day of the yellow fever booster vaccination. The receptors derive from a man under 40 who received the YFV17D yellow fever vaccine. The CDR3 runs from the conserved cysteine through the conserved F or W. Each record gives: V gene, J gene, CDR3 protein.

v_gene: TRBV6-2/TRBV6-3
j_gene: TRBJ2-1
CDR3aa: CASSYSSGGVLYNEQFF

v_gene: TRBV29-1
j_gene: TRBJ2-3
CDR3aa: CSAEGQSTDTQYF

v_gene: TRBV4-2
j_gene: TRBJ2-5
CDR3aa: CASSLRLAGETQYF

v_gene: TRBV10-3
j_gene: TRBJ1-6
CDR3aa: CAISESVEDNSPLHF

v_gene: TRBV4-3
j_gene: TRBJ2-7
CDR3aa: CASSQDWTSTSYEQYF

v_gene: TRBV14
j_gene: TRBJ2-4
CDR3aa: CASSQSAGGPWYF

v_gene: TRBV7-2
j_gene: TRBJ2-1
CDR3aa: CASSPLRGSYNEQFF

v_gene: TRBV5-1
j_gene: TRBJ2-1
CDR3aa: CASSLASRTYNEQFF

v_gene: TRBV28
j_gene: TRBJ2-1
CDR3aa: CASSPADYYNEQFF

v_gene: TRBV27
j_gene: TRBJ2-5
CDR3aa: CASSFARLLQETQYF

v_gene: TRBV3-1
j_gene: TRBJ2-7
CDR3aa: CASSQGASGSSEQYF

v_gene: TRBV10-3
j_gene: TRBJ2-7
CDR3aa: CASGDLARGAYEQYF

v_gene: TRBV7-2
j_gene: TRBJ2-3
CDR3aa: CASSMSRERGTQYF

v_gene: TRBV19
j_gene: TRBJ1-5
CDR3aa: CASSMGHSNQPQHF

v_gene: TRBV6-6
j_gene: TRBJ2-1
CDR3aa: CASGLAGGEQFF

v_gene: TRBV7-9
j_gene: TRBJ1-4
CDR3aa: CASSWRDRDRDEKLFF

v_gene: TRBV5-5
j_gene: TRBJ2-1
CDR3aa: CASSLSLDLTYNEQFF

v_gene: TRBV10-3
j_gene: TRBJ2-5
CDR3aa: CATRLAGIQETQYF

v_gene: TRBV5-4
j_gene: TRBJ2-1
CDR3aa: CASRAGLTPNNEQFF

v_gene: TRBV7-9
j_gene: TRBJ2-3
CDR3aa: CASSALLQRGLTDTQYF

v_gene: TRBV24-1
j_gene: TRBJ2-1
CDR3aa: CATSDSSLAGVNEQFF

v_gene: TRBV10-3
j_gene: TRBJ2-7
CDR3aa: CAIGDTAEGEQYF

v_gene: TRBV20-1
j_gene: TRBJ2-4
CDR3aa: CSANQLAGLNIQYF